This section outlines one T cell receptor (beta chain) sequence together with its context. An amount of RNA that ranged from roughly 0.45 to 1 ug was reverse transcribed with random hexamers. TCRdb ran MiXCR on the immunoSEQ multiplex PCR reads and lists one entry per CDR3 protein. The sample lists some 68,000 distinct CDR3 sequences, 93% occurring once. The entry originates in a study of CD8 T cells in Susac syndrome. Deletions cut 3 bases from V and 4 bases from J, with 9 bases between. The CDR3 length is 14 residues. The sample consisted of CD4+ T cells from PBMCs. This chain links TRBV12-3 or TRBV12-4 with TRBJ1-4; D is unresolved. This clonotype was sampled from a human donor with Susac syndrome. CDR3 loop: CASSFWGHNEKLFF. In DNA form, the CDR3 reads TGTGCCAGCAGTTTCTGGGGTCATAATGAAAAACTGTTTTTT.